The clone carrying this T cell receptor beta chain was counted a few times. What it recognizes is unknown. The CDR3 contains 15 residues. The V gene end was trimmed by 3 bases and the J gene end by 5 bases; junction bases not matched to a gene: 2. The germline gives CDR1 SGHTA, CDR2 FQGTGA. These data belong to a study of T cell repertoires in cytomegalovirus infection. Notes on the study in general: Based on cumulative public TCR beta family frequency, carriers of CMV plus the relevant HLA were identified. HLA-C-restricted, CMV-specific TCR beta clonotypes were dominant ex vivo.

Using its own MiXCR run on the reads, TCRdb lists one record per CDR3 protein. Of around 500,000 distinct CDR3 sequences in the sample, roughly 42% were seen once. The sequences come from cultured PBMCs, collected from culture after CMV antigen stimulation. The V gene is TRBV7-3, the J gene TRBJ2-2; 11 nucleotides line up with TRBD1. This TCR was recovered from a human donor in good health (CMV status not recorded). Some clones in this sample may be carry-over from other donors' samples. CDR3 in amino acids: CASSFRDRGTGELFF. The CDR3 DNA reads TGTGCCAGCAGCTTCCGGGACAGGGGGACCGGGGAGCTGTTTTTT.